This T cell receptor (beta chain) was identified in a study of T cell responses to AZD1222 COVID-19 vaccine. Study-wide points: There were repertoire samples only from the period after the peak T cell response.

About this clone itself: Its specificity is not known.

Assay: immunoSEQ multiplex PCR; the TCRdb copy retains only in-frame clones and omits some. The table shows 98,000 or so clones, with around 90% occurring only once. Per germline, CDR1 LGHNA and CDR2 YSLEER. The germline V and J ends were trimmed by 4 bases and 0 bases, with 11 bases remaining between them. The CDR3 spans 15 residues. V gene TRBV4-3 combines with J gene TRBJ2-3; D is unclear. Sequencing was performed on peripheral blood, taken on day 0 of MenACWY control vaccination. The TCR sequence derives from an adult in good health. The CDR3 region has the DNA TGCGCCAGCAGCCTGGGGTATTCTAGCACAGATACGCAGTATTTT. Translating gives CASSLGYSSTDTQYF.